This entry lists 3 T cell receptor beta chains sequenced from one sample in a study of PD-1 blockade in classical Hodgkin lymphoma. Profiling relied on immunoSEQ multiplex PCR, and the TCRdb table lists in-frame clones only, not all of them. Among tens of thousands of clones listed, 60% to 70% were seen once. The sample's time point: cycle 4 day 1 (C4D1), after less than 7 weeks of nivolumab. After autologous stem cell transplantation all patients relapsed, and prior brentuximab vedotin exposure differed between cohorts. Sample: peripheral blood mononuclear cells (PBMCs), taken before the fourth cycle of nivolumab. Receptors originate from a human donor with classical Hodgkin lymphoma.

This chain connects TRBV5-8 to TRBJ2-3; 9 bases line up with TRBD1. CDR3 length equals 17 residues. Germline V gene sequence: CDR1 SGHTS, CDR2 YDEGEE. With 4 bases clipped from V and 1 base from J, the junction kept 10 bases outside the gene matches. The CDR3 DNA follows: TGTGCCAGCAGCACAGGGGACAGGGCAATTGGCACAGATACGCAGTATTTT. Its translation is CASSTGDRAIGTDTQYF.

CDR3 nucleotide sequence: TGTGCCAGCAGCGCCACTCGAGGCGGGAGGCGCAACACCGGGGAGCTGTTTTTT. Amino acid sequence: CASSATRGGRRNTGELFF. The rearrangement uses TRBV9 and TRBJ2-2; 8 nucleotides line up with TRBD2. The length of the CDR3 is 18 residues. CDR1 SGDLS and CDR2 YYNGEE come from the germline V gene. Trimming at V came to 3 bases and at J to 2 bases, leaving 12 bases not matched to a gene.

The chain links TRBV9 to TRBJ2-2; 8 bases are a match to TRBD2. V lost 5 bases, J lost 0 bases, and 3 bases stayed unmatched. Germline V lookup: CDR1 SGDLS, CDR2 YYNGEE. The CDR3 is made up of 15 amino acids. The CDR3 DNA is TGTGCCAGCAGTTTTAGCGGGGCGAACACCGGGGAGCTGTTTTTT. Translated: CASSFSGANTGELFF.